Sequencing of this T cell receptor beta chain was carried out in a study of blood T cell repertoires in COVID-19. In the study overall: What the recovered Cohort 3 donors had was two negative PCRs, clearance, or symptom resolution. Sources were T cells, B-cell-depleted T cells, or PBMCs; the material itself was cDNA or gDNA.

Libraries were prepared by immunoSEQ multiplex PCR; TCRdb keeps only in-frame clonotypes and omits some of them. The sample consists of 120,000 to 150,000 clones, approximately 84% of them appearing once. The V end lost 1 base, the J end lost 6 bases, and 9 bases lay between the germline ends. Germline V CDR1 and CDR2: MNHNS, SASEGT. CDR3 length: 14 amino acids. Recruits, aged about 18 to 100 years, lived in approximately 26 US areas. Donors were grouped by their self-reported clinical history. The J gene is TRBJ2-2, the V gene TRBV6-1; maybe TRBD1 (5 bases). The origin of this receptor is a man in his forties or fifties in a cohort exposed to, infected with or recovered from COVID-19 (not recorded which). The sequencing input was PBMCs or T cells enriched from blood (not recorded which). CDR3 loop: CASSEEPGPGELFF. The CDR3 bases are TGTGCCAGCAGTGAAGAACCAGGGCCCGGGGAGCTGTTTTTT.